The rows below give T cell receptor beta chains drawn from one sample of a study of blood T cells in healthy people across ages. TCRdb redid the calling of the 5' RACE reads with MiXCR, one entry per CDR3 protein. The data hold under 2 million distinct CDR3 sequences, with about 35% observed a single time. Sequences were obtained from blood. The receptor source for this set is a woman aged 25-40 years in good health. Both conserved end residues are part of each CDR3. Fields, in order: J gene, V gene, clone size, CDR3 protein. The listing skips clone size in some rows; elsewhere it reads once, few, many or a size class.

J: TRBJ2-3
V: TRBV5-1
size: few
CDR3: CASSPGIRGTDTQYF

J: .
V: TRBV4-1
size: once
CDR3: CASSQAPRDSIYEQYF

J: TRBJ2-1
V: TRBV5-5
size: .
CDR3: CASKPGTGEGLYNEQFF

J: TRBJ1-1
V: TRBV7-8
size: .
CDR3: CASSLEGGGPHTEAFF

J: TRBJ1-4
V: TRBV4-1
size: few
CDR3: CASNRALGEKLFF

J: TRBJ2-6
V: TRBV9
size: .
CDR3: CASSVATRGPSGGANVLTF

J: TRBJ2-1
V: TRBV10-3
size: many
CDR3: CAISGLAGVTEQFF

J: TRBJ1-2
V: TRBV24-1
size: .
CDR3: CATRPSGGNYGYTF

J: TRBJ2-2
V: TRBV10-3
size: .
CDR3: CAIKETNTGELFF

J: TRBJ1-4
V: TRBV2
size: .
CDR3: CASSPYAEKLFF

J: TRBJ2-3
V: TRBV11-1
size: .
CDR3: CASSLSSGDITDTQYF

J: TRBJ1-2
V: TRBV29-1
size: many
CDR3: CSVYVDYGYTF